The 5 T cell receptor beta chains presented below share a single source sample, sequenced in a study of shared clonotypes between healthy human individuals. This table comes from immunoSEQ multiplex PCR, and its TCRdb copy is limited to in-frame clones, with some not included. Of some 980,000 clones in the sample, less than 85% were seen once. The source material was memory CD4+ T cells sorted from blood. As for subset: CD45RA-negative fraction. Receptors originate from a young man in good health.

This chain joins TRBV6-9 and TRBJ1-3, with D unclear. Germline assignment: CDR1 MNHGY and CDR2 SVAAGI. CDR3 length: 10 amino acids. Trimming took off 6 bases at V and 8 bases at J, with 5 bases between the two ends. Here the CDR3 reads CASRWYTIYF. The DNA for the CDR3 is TGTGCCAGCAGATGGTACACCATATATTTT.

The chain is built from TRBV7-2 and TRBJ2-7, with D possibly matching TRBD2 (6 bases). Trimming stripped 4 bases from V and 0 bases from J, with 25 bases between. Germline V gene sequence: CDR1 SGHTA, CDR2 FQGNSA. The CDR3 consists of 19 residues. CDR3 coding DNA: TGTGCCAGCAGCTCTAGCGCCACCGCCGGGACGGTAAGCTCCTACGAGCAGTACTTC. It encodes CASSSSATAGTVSSYEQYF.

The CDR3 region is CASSSWTSGGPGVNEQFF. The CDR3 region has the DNA TGTGCCAGCAGTTCCTGGACTAGCGGGGGCCCTGGGGTGAATGAGCAGTTCTTC. The rearrangement uses TRBV27 and TRBJ2-1; 13 nucleotides align to TRBD2. V trimming: 4 bases; J trimming: 7 bases; junction bases outside the gene matches: 13. The CDR3 is 18 amino acids. From germline, CDR1 is MNHEY and CDR2 SMNVEV (reference sequence).

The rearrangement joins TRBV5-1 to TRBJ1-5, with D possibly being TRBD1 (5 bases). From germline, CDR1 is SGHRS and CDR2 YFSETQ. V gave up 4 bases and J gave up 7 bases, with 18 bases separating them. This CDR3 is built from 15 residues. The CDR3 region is CASSTAGGTGQPQHF. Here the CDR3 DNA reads TGCGCCAGCAGCACCGCTGGGGGGACGGGACAGCCCCAGCATTTT.

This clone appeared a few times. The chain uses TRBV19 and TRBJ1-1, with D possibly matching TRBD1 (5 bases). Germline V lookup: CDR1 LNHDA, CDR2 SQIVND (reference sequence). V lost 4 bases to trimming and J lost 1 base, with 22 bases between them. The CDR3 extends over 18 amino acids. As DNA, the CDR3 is TGTGCCAGTAGTACCTCCGACAGCCCAGTTGTTTGGAACACTGAAGCTTTCTTT. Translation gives CASSTSDSPVVWNTEAFF.